These T cell receptor beta chains were read from a single sample in a study of T cell changes during pregnancy in multiple sclerosis. Profiling relied on immunoSEQ multiplex PCR, and the TCRdb table lists in-frame clones only, not all of them. The table lists 45,000 to 50,000 clones, 80% to 95% of them singletons. Sequences were derived from peripheral blood, sampled in the third trimester of pregnancy. Receptor source: a female donor with multiple sclerosis, enrolled in a pregnancy study. Both conserved end residues are part of each CDR3. The D gene is left open where the match is weak. Clone sizes are given selectively: once, few, many, or a class where the clone is expanded.

DNA: TGTGCCAGTAGTATCTCCTGGACATCTTATGAAAAACTGTTTTTT; CDR3: CASSISWTSYEKLFF; D: NA; size: NA; J: TRBJ1-4; V: TRBV19
DNA: TGTGCCAGCAGTCCGACACCTTTCTCCGAGCAGTACTTC; CDR3: CASSPTPFSEQYF; D: NA; size: NA; J: TRBJ2-7; V: TRBV6-5
DNA: TGCGCCAGCAGCTTGGTCGCAGGGGTGTACCAGCCCCAGCATTTT; CDR3: CASSLVAGVYQPQHF; D: NA; size: once; J: TRBJ1-5; V: TRBV5-1
DNA: TGTGCCAGTAGTACCCAGACAGGGATCCACGAGCAGTACTTC; CDR3: CASSTQTGIHEQYF; D: TRBD1; size: NA; J: TRBJ2-7; V: TRBV19
DNA: TGTGCCAGCAGTTACTCTGGGCGTAACACTGAAGCTTTCTTT; CDR3: CASSYSGRNTEAFF; D: NA; size: NA; J: TRBJ1-1; V: TRBV6-5
DNA: TGTGCCAGCAGTTTACTGGACAATAGGAGCGACCAGCCCCAGCATTTT; CDR3: CASSLLDNRSDQPQHF; D: NA; size: NA; J: TRBJ1-5; V: TRBV28
DNA: TGCGCCAGCAGCCGTGTCTTCACAGATACGCAGTATTTT; CDR3: CASSRVFTDTQYF; D: NA; size: NA; J: TRBJ2-3; V: TRBV5-1
DNA: TGTGCCAGCACCCTTGGGGGGACGTACGAGCAGTACTTC; CDR3: CASTLGGTYEQYF; D: NA; size: once; J: TRBJ2-7; V: TRBV7-2
DNA: TGTGCCAGCAGTCCAAGTGAGACAGGGCACTCCTACGAGCAGTACTTC; CDR3: CASSPSETGHSYEQYF; D: TRBD1; size: NA; J: TRBJ2-7; V: TRBV27
DNA: TGTGCCAGCAGTTACAATGGGCAGGGCTCCTACGAGCAGTACTTC; CDR3: CASSYNGQGSYEQYF; D: NA; size: NA; J: TRBJ2-7; V: TRBV6-5
DNA: TGTGCCAGCAGCCAAGCACAAGCGGGAGAGGGCAATGAGCAGTTCTTC; CDR3: CASSQAQAGEGNEQFF; D: TRBD2; size: once; J: TRBJ2-1; V: TRBV4-2
DNA: TGTGCCAGCAGCTCGGGACTAGCGATCCCGCGCTCCTACAATGAGCAGTTCTTC; CDR3: CASSSGLAIPRSYNEQFF; D: TRBD2; size: NA; J: TRBJ2-1; V: TRBV7-2
DNA: TGTGCCAGCAGTCCCAGGTCCATGAACACTGAAGCTTTCTTT; CDR3: CASSPRSMNTEAFF; D: NA; size: NA; J: TRBJ1-1; V: TRBV7-2
DNA: TGTGCCAGCACCCTAGGGACTAGCGGGAACTTCGTCTTCTACGAGCAGTACTTC; CDR3: CASTLGTSGNFVFYEQYF; D: TRBD2; size: few; J: TRBJ2-7; V: TRBV28
DNA: TGTGCCAGTAGTATCACCGGGACAGGGGGTAGTGAAGCTTTCTTT; CDR3: CASSITGTGGSEAFF; D: TRBD1; size: few; J: TRBJ1-1; V: TRBV19
DNA: TGTGCCAGCAGCCTGCGAAGAACTGGGACTAGCGGTAGCACAGATACGCAGTATTTT; CDR3: CASSLRRTGTSGSTDTQYF; D: TRBD2; size: NA; J: TRBJ2-3; V: TRBV11-1
DNA: TGTGCCAGCAGTGAAGGTAGCTCAATGAATGAGCAGTTCTTC; CDR3: CASSEGSSMNEQFF; D: NA; size: NA; J: TRBJ2-1; V: TRBV2
DNA: TGTGCCAGCAGTGCACCGGGAGTGGGCACAGATACGCAGTATTTT; CDR3: CASSAPGVGTDTQYF; D: NA; size: NA; J: TRBJ2-3; V: TRBV25-1